The 11 T cell receptor beta chains listed next were all sequenced from one sample in a study of blood T cell repertoires in COVID-19. Clones were sequenced by immunoSEQ multiplex PCR, and TCRdb holds only the in-frame ones, with some missing. The repertoire includes about 480,000 clones, approximately 90% of them detected once, and less than 2% sits in the top ten. Sequenced sample: PBMCs or T cells enriched from blood (not recorded which). The receptors were gathered from a woman between 40 and 50 years old who had recovered from COVID-19.

The chain links TRBV10-3 to TRBJ2-3, with D perhaps matching TRBD1 (6 bases). CDR3 length: 18 residues. V was clipped by 3 bases and J by 0 bases, with 19 bases between them. Looked up from germline, CDR1 is ENHRY and CDR2 is SYGVKD. For the CDR3, the DNA is TGTGCCATCAGTGACAGGGGAAGGCCTTCGGGAAGCACAGATACGCAGTATTTT. This gives the protein CAISDRGRPSGSTDTQYF.

This clone was picked up one time. Within the sample, other DNA sequences also encode this same CDR3. The CDR3 coding sequence is TGTGCCAGCAGCGTGGGACAGGGGAATGAAAAACTGTTTTTT. It specifies CASSVGQGNEKLFF. V gene TRBV9 combines with J gene TRBJ1-4; 10 bases fit TRBD1. The CDR3 runs 14 residues. The germline gives CDR1 SGDLS, CDR2 YYNGEE. Trimming cost V 2 bases and J 5 bases; bases outside gene matches: 0.

The CDR3 nucleotides are TGTGCCAGTGGCAAGACTAGCGGGAGAACCTTAGATACGCAGTATTTT. Amino acid sequence: CASGKTSGRTLDTQYF. The chain joins TRBV19 to TRBJ2-3; 12 bases agree with TRBD2. Looked up from germline, CDR1 is LNHDA and CDR2 is SQIVND (reference sequence). The J segment lost 5 bases and the V segment lost 8 bases, leaving 11 bases of the junction unmatched. CDR3 size: 16 residues.

The genes are TRBV30 and TRBJ1-5, with D possibly being TRBD1 (5 bases). Trimming removed 5 bases from V and 16 bases from J, with 24 bases in between. The germline CDR1 and CDR2 sequences are GTSNPN and SVGIG (reference sequence). The CDR3 consists of 13 residues. CDR3 sequence: CAWGDGVQSAPHF. CDR3 nucleotide sequence: TGTGCCTGGGGGGACGGGGTTCAATCAGCCCCCCATTTT.

This chain uses TRBV11-2 with TRBJ2-3; 13 bases match TRBD2. This CDR3 comprises 20 residues. The junction had 9 bases not matched to a gene; V was cut back by 0 bases and J by 0 bases. Germline-derived CDR1 and CDR2 are SGHAT and FQNNGV. CDR3 in DNA: TGTGCCAGCAGCTTAGAGTATGGGACTAGCGGGACCGCTAGCACAGATACGCAGTATTTT. Its protein product is CASSLEYGTSGTASTDTQYF. The full variable domain, in which reference TRBV11-2 and TRBJ2-3 provide the parts outside the CDR3, is EAGVAQSPRYKIIEKRQSVAFWCNPISGHATLYWYQQILGQGPKLLIQFQNNGVVDDSQLPKDRFSAERLKGVDSTLKIQPAKLEDSAVYLCASSLEYGTSGTASTDTQYFGPGTRLTVL.

V usage is TRBV19 and J usage is TRBJ1-1; tentatively, D is TRBD1 (5 bases). The CDR3 runs to 13 residues. Looked up from germline, CDR1 is LNHDA and CDR2 is SQIVND (reference sequence). With 5 bases removed from V and 5 bases from J, the gap between germline ends came to 12 bases. DNA of the CDR3: TGTGCCAGTAGTGTCAGGGTGGGAACTGAAGCTTTCTTT. This gives the protein CASSVRVGTEAFF.

This clone has a single count. CDR3 residues: CASSLSRVAGTNEQFF. The CDR3 nucleotides are TGTGCCAGCAGCCTATCCCGGGTAGCGGGGACAAATGAGCAGTTCTTC. V and J are TRBV7-2 and TRBJ2-1; TRBD2 matches at 8 bases. Trimming cost V 5 bases and J 7 bases; bases outside gene matches: 13. Germline CDR1 and CDR2: SGHTA and FQGNSA. The length of the CDR3 is 16 residues. Filled out from reference TRBV7-2 and TRBJ2-1, the complete variable domain reads GAGVSQSPSNKVTEKGKDVELRCDPISGHTALYWYRQSLGQGLEFLIYFQGNSAPDKSGLPSDRFSAERTGGSVSTLTIQRTQQEDSAVYLCASSLSRVAGTNEQFFGPGTRLTVL.

The chain recombines TRBV14 with TRBJ1-6; the match to TRBD1 covers 9 bases. The CDR3 is made up of 18 amino acids. After removal of 3 bases from V and 4 bases from J, the junction contained 10 bases not matched to a gene. Per the germline V gene, CDR1 is SGHDN and CDR2 is FVKESK. CDR3 protein: CASSHGTGLILYNSPLHF. CDR3 nucleotides: TGTGCCAGCAGCCACGGGACAGGGCTCATCTTATATAATTCACCCCTCCACTTT.

The chain uses TRBV2 and TRBJ2-4, with 7 bases fitting TRBD1. V lost 3 bases to trimming and J lost 1 base; unmatched junction nucleotides: 3. Germline loops: CDR1 SNHLY, CDR2 FYNNEI. This CDR3 has 15 residues. The CDR3 loop reads CASSDRGSAKNIQYF. The DNA for the CDR3 is TGTGCCAGCAGTGACAGGGGGTCGGCCAAAAACATTCAGTACTTC.

V gene TRBV27 combines with J gene TRBJ1-2, with a possible D match to TRBD1 (5 bases). The CDR3 totals 14 residues. Trimming stripped 7 bases from V and 4 bases from J, with 16 bases between. CDR1 and CDR2 from the germline V gene are MNHEY and SMNVEV (reference sequence). In DNA form, the CDR3 reads TGTGCCAGCACCCCAGGAGGGGTCGGCTATGGCTACACCTTC. Its translation: CASTPGGVGYGYTF.

The chain links TRBV29-1 to TRBJ2-3; a possible D gene is TRBD2 (5 bases). Germline V lookup: CDR1 SQVTM, CDR2 ANQGSEA. The CDR3 runs to 16 residues. Trimming shortened V by 7 bases and J by 1 base, and 21 bases separated the two germline ends. CDR3 protein: CSAEGSHTTGTDTQYF. Here the CDR3 DNA reads TGCAGCGCCGAGGGTTCTCACACCACAGGCACAGATACGCAGTATTTT.